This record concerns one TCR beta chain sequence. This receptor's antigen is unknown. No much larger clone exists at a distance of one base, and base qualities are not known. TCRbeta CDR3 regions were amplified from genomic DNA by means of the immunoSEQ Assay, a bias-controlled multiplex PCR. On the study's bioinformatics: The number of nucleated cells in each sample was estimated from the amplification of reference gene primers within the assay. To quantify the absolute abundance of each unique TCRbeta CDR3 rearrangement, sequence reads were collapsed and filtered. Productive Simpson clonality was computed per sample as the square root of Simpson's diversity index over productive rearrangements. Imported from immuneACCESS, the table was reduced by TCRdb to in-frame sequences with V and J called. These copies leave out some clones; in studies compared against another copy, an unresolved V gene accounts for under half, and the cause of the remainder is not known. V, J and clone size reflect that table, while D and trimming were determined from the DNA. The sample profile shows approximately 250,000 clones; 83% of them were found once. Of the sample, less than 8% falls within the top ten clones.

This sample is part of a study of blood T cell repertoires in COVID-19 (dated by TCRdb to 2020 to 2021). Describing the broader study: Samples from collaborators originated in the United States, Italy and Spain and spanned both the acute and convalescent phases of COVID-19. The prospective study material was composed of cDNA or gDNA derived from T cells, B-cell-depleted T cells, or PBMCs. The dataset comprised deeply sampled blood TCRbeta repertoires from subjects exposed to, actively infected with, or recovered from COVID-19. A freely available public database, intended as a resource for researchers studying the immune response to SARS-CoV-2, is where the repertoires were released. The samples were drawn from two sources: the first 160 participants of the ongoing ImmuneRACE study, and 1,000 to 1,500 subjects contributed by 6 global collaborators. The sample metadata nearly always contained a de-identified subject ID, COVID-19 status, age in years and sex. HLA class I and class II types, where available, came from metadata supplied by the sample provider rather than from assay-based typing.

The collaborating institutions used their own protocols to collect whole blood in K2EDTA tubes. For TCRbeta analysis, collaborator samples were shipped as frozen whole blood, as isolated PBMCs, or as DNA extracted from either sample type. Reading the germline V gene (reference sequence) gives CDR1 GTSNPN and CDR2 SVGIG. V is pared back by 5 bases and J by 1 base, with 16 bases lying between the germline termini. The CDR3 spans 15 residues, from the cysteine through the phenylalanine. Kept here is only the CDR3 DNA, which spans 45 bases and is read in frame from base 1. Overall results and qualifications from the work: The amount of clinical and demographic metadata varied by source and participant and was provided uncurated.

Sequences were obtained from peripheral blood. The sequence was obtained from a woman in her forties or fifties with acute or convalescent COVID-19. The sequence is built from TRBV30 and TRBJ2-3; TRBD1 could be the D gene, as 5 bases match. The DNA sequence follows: TGTGCCTGGCGCAAGACAGAGCTACGCACAGATACGCAGTATTTT. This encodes CAWRKTELRTDTQYF.